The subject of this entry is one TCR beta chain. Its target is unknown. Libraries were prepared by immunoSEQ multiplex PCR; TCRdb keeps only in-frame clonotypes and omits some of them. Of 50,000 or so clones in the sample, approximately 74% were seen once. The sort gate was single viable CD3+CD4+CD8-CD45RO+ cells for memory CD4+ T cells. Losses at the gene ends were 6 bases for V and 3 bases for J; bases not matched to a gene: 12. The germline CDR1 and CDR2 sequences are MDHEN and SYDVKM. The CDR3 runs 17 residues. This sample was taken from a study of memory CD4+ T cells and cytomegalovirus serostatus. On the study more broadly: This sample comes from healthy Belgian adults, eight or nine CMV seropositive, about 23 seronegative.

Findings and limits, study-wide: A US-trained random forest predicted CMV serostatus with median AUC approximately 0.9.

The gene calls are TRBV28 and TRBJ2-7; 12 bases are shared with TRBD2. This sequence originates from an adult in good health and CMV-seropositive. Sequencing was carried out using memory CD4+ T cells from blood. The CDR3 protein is CASSLTVLAGGLYEQYF. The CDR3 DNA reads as TGTGCCAGCAGCTTGACCGTTCTAGCGGGGGGGCTCTACGAGCAGTACTTC.